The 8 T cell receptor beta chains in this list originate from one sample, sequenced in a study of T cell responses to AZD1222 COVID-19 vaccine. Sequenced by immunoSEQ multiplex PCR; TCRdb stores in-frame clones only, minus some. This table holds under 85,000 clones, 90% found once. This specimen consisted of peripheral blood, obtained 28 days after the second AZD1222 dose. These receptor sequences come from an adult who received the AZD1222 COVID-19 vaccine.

CDR3 DNA: TGTGCCAGCAGCTTAGTCAGGGGAAATGAGCAGTTCTTC. As protein: CASSLVRGNEQFF. This rearrangement joins TRBV7-2 to TRBJ2-1; D perhaps matches TRBD1 (6 bases). Trimming left V 1 base short and J 7 bases short, with 8 bases between. This CDR3 has 13 residues. CDR1 is SGHTA and CDR2 is FQGNSA in the germline V gene.

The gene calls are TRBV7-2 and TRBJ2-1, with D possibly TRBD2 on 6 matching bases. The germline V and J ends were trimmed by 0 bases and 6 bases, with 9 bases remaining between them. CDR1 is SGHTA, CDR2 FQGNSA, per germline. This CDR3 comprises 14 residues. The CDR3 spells CASSLAGGFNEQFF. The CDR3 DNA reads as TGTGCCAGCAGCTTAGCGGGAGGATTCAATGAGCAGTTCTTC.

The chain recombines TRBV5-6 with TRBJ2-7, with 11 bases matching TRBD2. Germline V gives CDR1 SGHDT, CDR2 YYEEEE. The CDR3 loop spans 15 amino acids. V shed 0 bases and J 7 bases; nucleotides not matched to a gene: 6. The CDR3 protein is CASSLGLAGGKEQYF. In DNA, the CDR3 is TGTGCCAGCAGCTTGGGGCTAGCGGGAGGAAAAGAGCAGTACTTC.

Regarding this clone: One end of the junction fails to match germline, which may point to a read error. This CDR3 is CASSLRPGGQTIGQSQHF. DNA for the CDR3: TGTGCCAGCAGCTTACGACCGGGAGGACAAACCATTGGTCAGTCCCAGCATTTT. V is TRBV7-2 and J is TRBJ1-5; maybe TRBD1 (5 bases). Germline CDR1 is SGHTA and CDR2 is FQGNSA. The length of the CDR3 is 18 residues. The full variable domain, completed using reference TRBV7-2 and TRBJ1-5, is GAGVSQSPSNKVTEKGKDVELRCDPISGHTALYWYRQSLGQGLEFLIYFQGNSAPDKSGLPSDRFSAERTGGSVSTLTIQRTQQEDSAVYLCASSLRPGGQTIGQSQHFGDGTRLSIL.

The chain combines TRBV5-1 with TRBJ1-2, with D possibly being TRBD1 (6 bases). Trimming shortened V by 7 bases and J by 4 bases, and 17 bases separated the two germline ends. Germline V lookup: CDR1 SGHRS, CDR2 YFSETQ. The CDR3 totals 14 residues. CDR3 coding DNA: TGCGCCAGCCAAGAATCGGACAGATTCTATGGCTACACCTTC. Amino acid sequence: CASQESDRFYGYTF.

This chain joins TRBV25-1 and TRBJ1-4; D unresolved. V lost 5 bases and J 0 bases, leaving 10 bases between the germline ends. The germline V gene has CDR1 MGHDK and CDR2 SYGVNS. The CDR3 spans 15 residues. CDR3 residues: CASSNPVATNEKLFF. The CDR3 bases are TGTGCCAGCAGTAACCCTGTCGCAACTAATGAAAAACTGTTTTTT. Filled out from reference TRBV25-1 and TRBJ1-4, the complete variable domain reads EADIYQTPRYLVIGTGKKITLECSQTMGHDKMYWYQQDPGMELHLIHYSYGVNSTEKGDLSSESTVSRIRTEHFPLTLESARPSHTSQYLCASSNPVATNEKLFFGSGTQLSVL.

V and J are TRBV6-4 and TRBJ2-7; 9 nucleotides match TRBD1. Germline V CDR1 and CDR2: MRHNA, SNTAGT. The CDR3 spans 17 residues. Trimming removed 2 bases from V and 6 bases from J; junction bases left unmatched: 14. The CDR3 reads CASSDPQDRGEMGEQYF. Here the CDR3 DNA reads TGTGCCAGCAGTGACCCCCAGGACAGGGGTGAAATGGGCGAGCAGTACTTC.

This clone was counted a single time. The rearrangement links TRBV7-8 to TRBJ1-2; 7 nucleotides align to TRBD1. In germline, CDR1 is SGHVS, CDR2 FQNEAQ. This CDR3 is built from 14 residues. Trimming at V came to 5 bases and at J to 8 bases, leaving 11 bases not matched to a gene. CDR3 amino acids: CASSPPGTVTGYTF. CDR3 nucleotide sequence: TGTGCCAGCAGCCCCCCCGGGACAGTAACCGGCTACACCTTC.